This T cell receptor beta chain originates from a study of vaccination and CD4 T cells after COVID-19. Treatment indicated: roughly 10-day PBMC culture with coronavirus spike peptide pools or control peptides (ViraFEST assay). V lost 1 base and J lost 4, with 22 bases in between. The CDR3 consists of 19 residues. Germline CDR1 is SGHVS and CDR2 is FNYEAQ. A note on this clonotype: Antigen: not known.

The assay that was used to sequence DNA from cultured CD4+ T cells was the Oncomine TCR Beta short-read assay. Each CDR3 protein is one row after TCRdb ran MiXCR on the PCR reads. The sample lists roughly 7,000 distinct CDR3 sequences, roughly 64% seen once, with about a fifth in the top ten. Sequencing was done on a sample of CD4+ T cells from blood, cultured in vitro. The sequence was collected from a human donor who had recovered from COVID-19. This chain links TRBV7-6 with TRBJ2-2, with D possibly being TRBD2 (6 bases). The CDR3 DNA sequence: TGTGCCAGCAGCTTAGGGGCATACGGAGGGGCGCTTGGCACCGGGGAGCTGTTTTTT. Amino acids: CASSLGAYGGALGTGELFF.